This T cell receptor beta chain was profiled in a study of Ad26.COV2.S vaccination and SARS-CoV-2 variants. Study-level background: This donor came from the COV1001 trial of Ad26.COV2.S. The authors gave Ad26.COV2.S intramuscularly, either once or twice 56 days apart.

This CDR3 spans 18 amino acids. Trimming removed 3 bases from V and 0 bases from J, with 17 bases in between. Germline V lookup: CDR1 ENHRY, CDR2 SYGVKD. The treatment: roughly 19 received Ad26.COV2.S at low or high dose, single or two shots; roughly five received placebo; per-sample allocation not given. Sampling was performed 63 days after the first vaccine or placebo injection. Boston hosted the donor, who was an adult aged 18-55 years. Libraries were prepared by immunoSEQ multiplex PCR; TCRdb keeps only in-frame clonotypes and omits some of them. The sample records fewer than 900,000 clones, roughly 90% being singletons.

This TCR came from a person aged 18-65 years who received the Ad26.COV2.S COVID-19 vaccine or a placebo. The sequencing here drew on peripheral blood, taken in a trial of Ad26.COV2.S vaccine versus placebo. The V gene is TRBV10-3, the J gene TRBJ1-4; a possible D gene is TRBD1 (5 bases). The CDR3 protein is CAISDQEGAQTTNEKLFF. DNA of the CDR3: TGTGCCATCAGTGACCAAGAAGGGGCCCAAACAACTAATGAAAAACTGTTTTTT.